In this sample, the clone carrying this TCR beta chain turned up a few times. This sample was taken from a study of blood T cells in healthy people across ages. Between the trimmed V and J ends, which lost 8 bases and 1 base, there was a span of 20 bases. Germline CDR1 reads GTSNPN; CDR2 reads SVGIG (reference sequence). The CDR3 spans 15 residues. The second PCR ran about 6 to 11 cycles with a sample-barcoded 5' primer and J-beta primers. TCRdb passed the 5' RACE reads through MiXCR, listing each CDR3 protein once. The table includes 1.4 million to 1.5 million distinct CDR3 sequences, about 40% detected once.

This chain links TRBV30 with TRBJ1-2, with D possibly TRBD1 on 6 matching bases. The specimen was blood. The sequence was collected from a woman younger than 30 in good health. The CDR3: CAHNYGTPDNYGYTF. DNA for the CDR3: TGTGCCCACAACTATGGGACACCAGATAACTATGGCTACACCTTC. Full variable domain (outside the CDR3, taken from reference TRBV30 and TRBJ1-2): SQTIHQWPATLVQPVGSPLSLECTVEGTSNPNLYWYRQAAGRGLQLLFYSVGIGQISSEVPQNLSASRPQDRQFILSSKKLLLSDSGFYLCAHNYGTPDNYGYTFGSGTRLTVV.